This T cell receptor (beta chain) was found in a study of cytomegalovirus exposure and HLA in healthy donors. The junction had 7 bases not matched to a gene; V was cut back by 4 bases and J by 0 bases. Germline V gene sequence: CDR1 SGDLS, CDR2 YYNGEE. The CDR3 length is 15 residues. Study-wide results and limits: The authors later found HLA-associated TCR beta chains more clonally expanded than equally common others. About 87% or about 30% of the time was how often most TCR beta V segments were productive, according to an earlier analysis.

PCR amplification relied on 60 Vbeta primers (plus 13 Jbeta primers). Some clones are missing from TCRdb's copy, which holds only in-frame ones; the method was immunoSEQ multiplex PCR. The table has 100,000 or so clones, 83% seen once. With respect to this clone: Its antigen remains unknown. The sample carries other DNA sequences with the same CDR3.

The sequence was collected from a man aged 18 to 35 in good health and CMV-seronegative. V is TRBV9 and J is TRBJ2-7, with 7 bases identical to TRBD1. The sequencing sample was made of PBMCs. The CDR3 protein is CASSLTPGGSYEQYF. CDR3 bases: TGTGCCAGCAGCCTGACCCCAGGGGGCTCCTACGAGCAGTACTTC.